This passage covers 27 T cell receptor beta chains from one sample sequenced in a study of Graves' ophthalmopathy and Graves' hyperthyroidism. RNA transcripts yielded amplified TCR beta CDR3 regions. Amplification began with first-round RT-PCR using HTBI primers, then second-round multiplex PCR was performed. TCRdb reprocessed the multiplex PCR reads via MiXCR and lists one record per CDR3 protein. The sample carries more than 45,000 distinct CDR3 sequences, about 50% recorded once. What was sequenced was peripheral blood. The origin of the receptors is an adult man with Graves' ophthalmopathy.

This clonotype is medium-sized within its sample. The rearrangement uses TRBV15 and TRBJ2-7, with a weak D call TRBD1 (5 bases). The CDR3 runs 12 residues. V shed 11 bases and J shed 3 bases, with 14 bases lying between them. In germline, CDR1 is LNHNV, CDR2 YYDKDF (reference sequence). The CDR3 loop reads CASGIGYYEQYF. The DNA of the CDR3 is TGTGCCTCAGGGATAGGGTACTACGAGCAGTACTTC.

A remark on this clonotype: The junction shows a germline mismatch at one end, possibly a read error. The V gene is TRBV7-3, the J gene TRBJ2-3; D unclear. The CDR3 is made up of 14 amino acids. Germline V gene lookup returns CDR1 SGHTA and CDR2 FQGTGA. CDR3 sequence: CASSGPLGTDTLYF. The CDR3 nucleotides are TGTGCCAGCAGCGGGCCTCTCGGCACAGATACGCTGTATTTC.

This clonotype was observed once. The rearrangement links TRBV5-1 to TRBJ1-1, with 10 bases matching TRBD1. Germline loops: CDR1 SGHRS, CDR2 YFSETQ. V dropped 5 bases and J dropped 8; count of bases not matched to a gene: 12. The CDR3 has 15 residues. CDR3 sequence: CASRQGQGGNAEAFF. CDR3 DNA: TGCGCCAGCAGACAAGGACAGGGGGGTAACGCCGAAGCTTTCTTT. The full variable domain, in which reference TRBV5-1 and TRBJ1-1 provide the parts outside the CDR3, is KAGVTQTPRYLIKTRGQQVTLSCSPISGHRSVSWYQQTPGQGLQFLFEYFSETQRNKGNFPGRFSGRQFSNSRSEMNVSTLELGDSALYLCASRQGQGGNAEAFFGQGTRLTVV.

This chain links TRBV7-8 with TRBJ2-7; D may be TRBD2 (6 bases). This CDR3 is 12 amino acids long. Germline CDR1 and CDR2: SGHVS and FQNEAQ. The ends were cut back, 5 bases at V and 12 bases at J, with 17 bases in the middle. CDR3: CASSERSREVYV. The CDR3 bases are TGTGCCAGCAGCGAGAGATCGAGGGAGGTGTACGTC.

This chain connects TRBV9 to TRBJ2-6; D is uncertain. CDR1 is SGDLS, CDR2 YYNGEE, per germline. Trimming took 0 bases from V and 3 from J, leaving 10 bases between them. There are 16 residues in the CDR3. The CDR3 DNA is TGTGCCAGCAGCGTAGAGTGGAAGATTGGGGCCAACGTCCTGACTTTC. Its protein product is CASSVEWKIGANVLTF.

Within the sample, this clonotype is medium-sized. The CDR3 spells CASSEARGGYTF. DNA for the CDR3: TGTGCCAGCAGTGAAGCGCGTGGTGGCTACACCTTC. V is TRBV2 and J is TRBJ1-2; D is unresolved. Germline V CDR1 and CDR2: SNHLY, FYNNEI. Trimming shortened V by 0 bases and J by 7 bases, and 6 bases separated the two germline ends. The CDR3 has 12 amino acids.

Sample share makes this clonotype medium-sized. The V and J genes are TRBV6-1 and TRBJ2-7; D is perhaps TRBD1 (6 bases). Germline lookup yields CDR1 MNHNS and CDR2 SASEGT. This CDR3 contains 14 residues. The V gene lost 4 bases and the J gene lost 1 base, with 11 bases spanning the gap. DNA of the CDR3: TGTGCCAGCAGTGGGACAGTCACTTCCTACGAGCAGTACTTC. The encoded protein is CASSGTVTSYEQYF.

In its sample, this clonotype was seen many times. The rearrangement joins TRBV6-5 to TRBJ2-2; D not certain. CDR3 length: 15 residues. The V gene lost 2 bases and the J gene lost 1 base, with 8 bases spanning the gap. Looked up from germline, CDR1 is MNHEY and CDR2 is SVGAGI. The CDR3 region is CASSYGQMNTGELFF. The CDR3 DNA reads as TGTGCCAGCAGTTACGGCCAGATGAACACCGGGGAGCTGTTTTTT.

Ten or more counts support this clonotype. The gene calls are TRBV20-1 and TRBJ2-5; D tentatively reads TRBD1 or TRBD2 (5 bases each). From germline, CDR1 is DFQATT and CDR2 SNEGSKA (reference sequence). The CDR3 length is 12 residues. The CDR3 DNA sequence: TGCAGCTCGGGGCGGCCGGCGGAGACCCAGTACTTC. Protein sequence: CSSGRPAETQYF.

This rearrangement joins TRBV7-6 to TRBJ2-7; 14 bases align to TRBD2. V dropped 1 base and J dropped 4; count of bases not matched to a gene: 9. Germline V gives CDR1 SGHVS, CDR2 FNYEAQ. The CDR3 consists of 18 residues. CDR3 sequence: CASSLGRPGLAGAYEQYF. In DNA form, the CDR3 reads TGTGCCAGCAGCTTAGGCCGACCGGGACTAGCGGGAGCATACGAGCAGTACTTC.

This sequence joins TRBV10-1 and TRBJ2-3; TRBD2 might be the D (6 bases). The CDR3 has 13 amino acids. The ends were cut back, 10 bases at V and 3 bases at J, with 14 bases in the middle. Germline V gene data show CDR1 as WNHNN and CDR2 as SYGVQD (reference sequence). The CDR3: CATGGDRTDTQYF. The CDR3 region has the DNA TGCGCCACCGGGGGAGACCGTACAGATACGCAGTATTTT.

Many counts were recorded for this clonotype. This chain links TRBV28 with TRBJ1-5, with TRBD1 matching over 7 bases. The V gene end was trimmed by 6 bases and the J gene end by 6 bases; junction bases not matched to a gene: 5. Germline-derived CDR1 and CDR2 are MDHEN and SYDVKM. This CDR3 has 13 amino acids. In nucleotides, the CDR3 is TGTGCCAGCAGCATGGGGACAGCTCAGCCCCAGCATTTT. Translation gives CASSMGTAQPQHF. The whole variable domain, remainder taken from reference TRBV28 and TRBJ1-5, is DVKVTQSSRYLVKRTGEKVFLECVQDMDHENMFWYRQDPGLGLRLIYFSYDVKMKEKGDIPEGYSVSREKKERFSLILESASTNQTSMYLCASSMGTAQPQHFGDGTRLSIL.

This rearrangement joins TRBV20-1 to TRBJ1-1; D gene unclear. Germline V lookup: CDR1 DFQATT, CDR2 SNEGSKA (reference sequence). CDR3 length: 11 amino acids. CDR3 region: CRPEMNTEAFF. In DNA, the CDR3 is TGCAGGCCTGAAATGAACACTGAAGCTTTCTTT.

This clonotype was observed many times. V is TRBV20-1 and J is TRBJ2-2, with TRBD1 identical over 8 bases. The ends lost 7 bases at V and 7 bases at J; junction bases unmatched: 11. The CDR3 runs to 14 residues. CDR1 is DFQATT, CDR2 SNEGSKA, per germline (reference sequence). Here the CDR3 reads CSVNQGAPNGELFF. The CDR3 DNA sequence: TGCAGTGTCAACCAGGGGGCGCCGAACGGGGAGCTGTTTTTT.

The table lists this clonotype with many counts. This chain links TRBV4-1 with TRBJ2-5; D could derive from TRBD1 or TRBD2 (6 bases each). V lost 4 bases, J lost 3 bases, and 15 bases lay in between. The CDR3 contains 15 residues. CDR1 is MGHRA and CDR2 is YSYEKL in the germline V gene. Here the CDR3 DNA reads TGCGCCAGCAGCCCCTGGGGGGCTACTAAAGAGACCCAGTACTTC. Its translation is CASSPWGATKETQYF.

The rearrangement joins TRBV5-1 to TRBJ1-2, with a tentative D call TRBD1 (5 bases). The CDR3 spans 13 residues. In germline, CDR1 is SGHRS, CDR2 YFSETQ. The V and J ends lost 4 bases and 8 bases respectively, with 15 bases between them. This CDR3 reads CASSMGVRGGYTF. CDR3 nucleotides: TGCGCCAGCAGCATGGGGGTGAGAGGGGGCTACACCTTC.

In regard to this clonotype: At one boundary the junction diverges from the germline segment, which might be a read error. This rearrangement joins TRBV7-8 to TRBJ2-2, with 7 positions matching TRBD2. The germline CDR1 and CDR2 sequences are SGHVS and FQNEAQ. The CDR3 has 11 residues. CDR3 sequence: CASSLGGGLFF. The CDR3, as DNA: TGTGCCAGCAGCTTAGGCGGGGGGCTGTTTTTT. The full variable domain, in which reference TRBV7-8 and TRBJ2-2 provide the parts outside the CDR3, is GAGVSQSPRYKVAKRGQDVALRCDPISGHVSLFWYQQALGQGPEFLTYFQNEAQLDKSGLPSDRFFAERPEGSVSTLKIQRTQQEDSAVYLCASSLGGGLFFGEGSRLTVL.

The chain links TRBV20-1 to TRBJ2-7, with 8 bases aligning to TRBD1. The CDR3 spans 17 residues. Germline trimming cut 2 bases from V and 4 bases from J; bases unmatched to any gene: 16. Germline CDR1 DFQATT, CDR2 SNEGSKA (reference sequence). The CDR3 DNA reads TGCAGTGCTAGACCCGGGACAGGCCCGATTCGCGGATACGAGCAGTACTTC. It yields the protein CSARPGTGPIRGYEQYF.

This clonotype is judged medium-sized. This sequence joins TRBV10-2 and TRBJ1-5; D remains ambiguous. The CDR3 is made up of 12 amino acids. Looked up from germline, CDR1 is WSHSY and CDR2 is SAAADI. The V end lost 2 bases, the J end lost 6 bases, and 5 bases lay between the germline ends. CDR3 amino acids: CASSEAGQPQHF. CDR3 DNA sequence: TGCGCCAGCAGTGAGGCAGGTCAGCCCCAGCATTTT.

Of note for this clonotype: The conserved phenylalanine or tryptophan normally closing the CDR3 is absent here, so this likely arose from a read error. This chain uses TRBV19 with TRBJ1-3, with 7 nucleotides matching TRBD1. Germline assignment: CDR1 LNHDA and CDR2 SQIVND (reference sequence). CDR3 size: 13 residues. Here the CDR3 reads CPSTQGAGNTIYS. For the CDR3, the DNA is TGTCCCAGTACCCAGGGGGCTGGAAACACCATATATTCT.

This clonotype was observed a handful of times. The rearrangement links TRBV25-1 to TRBJ1-2, with a tentative D call TRBD1 (5 bases). Germline CDR1 is MGHDK and CDR2 is SYGVNS. The CDR3 is made up of 15 amino acids. Trimming left V 2 bases short and J 4 bases short, with 14 bases between. The CDR3 loop is CASSEGKGGGYGYTF. CDR3 DNA sequence: TGTGCCAGCAGTGAAGGTAAGGGTGGGGGCTATGGCTACACCTTC.

This clonotype turned up a few times. The V and J genes are TRBV11-2 and TRBJ1-6; D is ambiguous. There are 12 residues in the CDR3. Germline-derived CDR1 and CDR2 are SGHAT and FQNNGV. The germline V and J ends were trimmed by 8 bases and 7 bases, with 9 bases remaining between them. Written as DNA, the CDR3 is TGTGCCAGCGAGGCTGTGAATTCACCCCTCCACTTT. It translates to CASEAVNSPLHF.

This clonotype is judged medium-sized. The V call is TRBV29-1, the J call TRBJ1-2; D gene uncertain. Trimming took 5 bases from V and 5 from J, leaving 12 bases between them. The CDR3 is made up of 12 amino acids. Germline CDR1 is SQVTM and CDR2 is ANQGSEA. In DNA, the CDR3 is TGCAGCGTTCTGTGGGTCGGGTATGGCTACACCTTC. Its protein is CSVLWVGYGYTF. The entire variable domain, with the rest obtained from reference TRBV29-1 and TRBJ1-2, is as follows: SAVISQKPSRDICQRGTSLTIQCQVDSQVTMMFWYRQQPGQSLTLIATANQGSEATYESGFVIDKFPISRPNLTFSTLTVSNMSPEDSSIYLCSVLWVGYGYTFGSGTRLTVV.

By proportion, this clonotype is medium-sized. The chain couples TRBV29-1 to TRBJ1-3; D call uncertain. Germline CDR1 is SQVTM and CDR2 is ANQGSEA. The CDR3 length is 14 residues. Trimming took 1 base from V and 3 from J, leaving 10 bases between them. The CDR3 coding sequence is TGCAGCGTTGAAGGGGGATGGAATGGAAACACCATATATTTT. Residues: CSVEGGWNGNTIYF.

This clonotype was seen at least ten times. This chain links TRBV20-1 with TRBJ2-1; no clear D gene. Trimming took off 3 bases at V and 4 bases at J, with 19 bases between the two ends. Germline CDR1 is DFQATT and CDR2 is SNEGSKA (reference sequence). The CDR3 contains 16 residues. CDR3 sequence reads: CSARAPMDVEYNEQFF. Written as DNA, the CDR3 is TGCAGTGCTAGGGCCCCAATGGACGTGGAGTACAATGAGCAGTTCTTC.

This chain links TRBV11-3 with TRBJ2-7, with D tentatively TRBD1 or TRBD2 (5 bases each). This CDR3 spans 18 amino acids. With 5 bases removed from V and 4 bases from J, the gap between germline ends came to 27 bases. CDR1 SGHNT and CDR2 YENEEA come from the germline V gene. CDR3 protein: CASSHPAGEPEGRYEQYF. Here the CDR3 DNA reads TGTGCCAGCAGCCACCCTGCTGGGGAGCCAGAGGGGCGGTACGAGCAGTACTTC.

This clonotype was counted ten times or more. This chain uses TRBV6-5 with TRBJ2-4; 8 bases are shared with TRBD1. Germline CDR1 and CDR2: MNHEY and SVGAGI. The CDR3 totals 16 residues. V lost 2 bases and J lost 7; bases outside the gene matches: 10. CDR3 DNA: TGTGCCAGCAGTTACCTGCGGACAGGGTTATCGAACATTCAGTACTTC. Its protein product is CASSYLRTGLSNIQYF.